This TCR beta chain was observed in a study of blood T cell repertoires in COVID-19. For the study at large: From the United States, Italy and Spain came samples of acute and convalescent COVID-19. In each case, the material was cDNA or gDNA derived from T cells, B-cell-depleted T cells, or PBMCs.

Authors' analysis steps: Using reference gene primer amplification, nucleated cell counts were estimated. Sequencing used immunoSEQ multiplex PCR; TCRdb keeps in-frame clones, though not all of them. The DNA was the basis for D and trimming; V, J and clone size are from that table. Here the sample spans about 70,000 clones, roughly 76% being singletons. The V segment lost 5 bases and the J segment 2 bases; nucleotides outside the gene matches: 8. Germline lookup yields CDR1 MNHEY and CDR2 SMNVEV (reference sequence). The CDR3 runs 15 residues. The genes are TRBV27 and TRBJ2-7; 8 bases fit TRBD2. The sequencing input was peripheral blood. The source of this sequence is a woman in her 70s with acute or convalescent COVID-19. The DNA of the CDR3 is TGTGCCAGCAGTCCACTAGCGGAGCAGACCTACGAGCAGTACTTC. Translation gives CASSPLAEQTYEQYF.